A single sample gave rise to the 4 T cell receptor beta chains below, sequenced in a study of post-analysis software for immune sequencing data. Points from the study as a whole: Relative to controls, patients had several TRBV segments at higher frequency, with TRBV5-6, TRBV5-1 and TRBV20-1 among these.

These receptors' antigens are unknown. Incorporated into the TCR beta cDNA libraries were unique molecular identifiers, which served to reduce PCR and sequencing biases. TCRdb processed the PCR reads anew with MiXCR; each CDR3 protein has one entry. The table shows hundreds of thousands of distinct CDR3 sequences, with less than 35% occurring only once. The specimen was blood. These TCRs come from a girl aged 5 to 17 with multiple sclerosis.

The rearrangement joins TRBV7-8 to TRBJ2-3; TRBD2 matches 9 bases. Germline assignment: CDR1 SGHVS and CDR2 FQNEAQ. J was trimmed by 0 bases and V by 2 bases; bases with no gene match: 6. The CDR3 is 17 amino acids. The CDR3 sequence: CASSLPRLAASTDTQYF. CDR3 DNA sequence: TGTGCCAGCAGCTTACCCAGACTAGCGGCTAGCACAGATACGCAGTATTTT.

This clonotype was found a few times. The V and J genes are TRBV7-6 and TRBJ1-1; maybe TRBD1 (5 bases). Per the germline V gene, CDR1 is SGHVS and CDR2 is FNYEAQ. CDR3 length: 16 residues. Trimming took off 4 bases at V and 1 base at J, with 16 bases between the two ends. CDR3 protein: CASSSRPPRENTEAFF. Written as DNA, the CDR3 is TGTGCCAGCAGCTCCCGCCCCCCCAGGGAGAACACTGAAGCTTTCTTT.

The chain combines TRBV4-1 with TRBJ2-4; TRBD2 is a possible D gene (6 bases). V shed 3 bases and J shed 1 base, with 25 bases lying between them. Germline CDR1 is MGHRA and CDR2 is YSYEKL. This CDR3 comprises 20 residues. CDR3 region: CASSQALRRGGEEAKNIQYF. CDR3 DNA: TGCGCCAGCAGCCAGGCACTCAGACGGGGCGGGGAGGAGGCCAAAAACATTCAGTACTTC.

The chain employs TRBV19 and TRBJ2-1; no reliable D call. Trimming stripped 4 bases from V and 12 bases from J, with 13 bases between. CDR1 and CDR2 (germline): LNHDA, SQIVND (reference sequence). The CDR3 extends over 12 amino acids. The CDR3 loop is CASSSNTLGQFF. In nucleotides, the CDR3 is TGTGCCAGTAGTAGCAATACTCTGGGGCAGTTCTTC.